The clone carrying this T cell receptor (beta chain) has only one observation. This entry comes from a study of PD-1 and CTLA-4 blockade in melanoma. V trimming: 2 bases; J trimming: 7 bases; junction bases outside the gene matches: 7. There are 14 residues in the CDR3. Germline V gene sequence: CDR1 MNHNS, CDR2 SASEGT. Some clones are missing from TCRdb's copy, which holds only in-frame ones; the method was immunoSEQ multiplex PCR. The table records about 32,000 clones, about 88% of them present only once. The chain recombines TRBV6-1 with TRBJ1-1; TRBD1 agrees at 7 bases. Material: CD8+ T cells from peripheral blood, obtained from a patient given anti-PD-1 treatment. This TCR came from a human donor with melanoma. DNA for the CDR3: TGTGCCAGCAGTGAAATCGACAGGGATATTGAAGCTTTCTTT. Its protein is CASSEIDRDIEAFF.